This T cell receptor beta chain is drawn from a study of cytomegalovirus exposure and HLA in healthy donors. Study-level background: The early release's HLA-typed donors yielded roughly 85 million unique TCRs.

CDR3 length equals 15 residues. Germline CDR1 and CDR2: SGDLS and YYNGEE. V shed 3 bases, J shed 7 bases, and the junction held 3 bases outside the gene matches. Amplification used 60 Vbeta primers and 13 Jbeta primers. TCRdb's copy holds only in-frame clones and misses some; the assay was immunoSEQ multiplex PCR. The repertoire holds more than 110,000 clones, with less than 85% as singletons. Donors were ostensibly healthy at sampling, although undocumented immune exposures were probable. The V gene is TRBV9, the J gene TRBJ2-1; 14 bases align to TRBD2. The receptor comes from a woman aged 55-75 years in good health and CMV-seropositive. Material: PBMCs. The CDR3 loop is CASSARLAGGNEQFF. CDR3 in DNA: TGTGCCAGCAGCGCCCGACTAGCGGGAGGGAATGAGCAGTTCTTC.